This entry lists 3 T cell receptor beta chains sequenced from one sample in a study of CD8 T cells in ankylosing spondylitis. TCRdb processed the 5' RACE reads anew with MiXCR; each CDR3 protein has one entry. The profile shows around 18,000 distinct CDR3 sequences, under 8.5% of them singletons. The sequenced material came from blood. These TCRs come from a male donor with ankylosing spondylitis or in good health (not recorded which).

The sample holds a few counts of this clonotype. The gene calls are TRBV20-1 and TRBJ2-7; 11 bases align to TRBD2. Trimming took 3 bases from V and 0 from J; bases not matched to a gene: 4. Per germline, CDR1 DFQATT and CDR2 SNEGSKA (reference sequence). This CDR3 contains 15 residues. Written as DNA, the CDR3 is TGCAGTGCTAGGGCGGGACTAGCGGCCTCCTACGAGCAGTACTTC. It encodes CSARAGLAASYEQYF.

The DNA of the CDR3 is TGTGCCAGCAGCACACCCGGGTTTCAGCTTGGCGAAAAACTGTTTTTT. This translates into CASSTPGFQLGEKLFF. The chain carries TRBV7-2 and TRBJ1-4; no definite D call. The CDR3 consists of 16 residues. Between the trimmed V and J ends, which lost 5 bases and 8 bases, there was a span of 21 bases. CDR1 and CDR2 from the germline V gene are SGHTA and FQGNSA.

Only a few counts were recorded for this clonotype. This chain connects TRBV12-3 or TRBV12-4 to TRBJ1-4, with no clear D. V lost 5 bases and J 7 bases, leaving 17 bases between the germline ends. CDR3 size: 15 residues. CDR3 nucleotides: TGTGCCAGCAGTCCCCTTGGTGGGATCTTTGAAAAACTGTTTTTT. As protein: CASSPLGGIFEKLFF.